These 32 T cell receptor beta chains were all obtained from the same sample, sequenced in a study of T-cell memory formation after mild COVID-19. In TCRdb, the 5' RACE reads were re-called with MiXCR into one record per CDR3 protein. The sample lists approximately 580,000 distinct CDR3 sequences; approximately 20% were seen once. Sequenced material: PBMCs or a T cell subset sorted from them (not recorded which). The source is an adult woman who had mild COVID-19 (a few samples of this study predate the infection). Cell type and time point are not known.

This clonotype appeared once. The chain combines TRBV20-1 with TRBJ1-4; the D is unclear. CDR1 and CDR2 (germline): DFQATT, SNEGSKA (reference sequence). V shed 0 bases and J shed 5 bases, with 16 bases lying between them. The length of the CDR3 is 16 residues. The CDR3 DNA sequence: TGCAGTGCTAGAGATTCTGGACTCCCTTTCAATGAAAAACTGTTTTTT. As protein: CSARDSGLPFNEKLFF.

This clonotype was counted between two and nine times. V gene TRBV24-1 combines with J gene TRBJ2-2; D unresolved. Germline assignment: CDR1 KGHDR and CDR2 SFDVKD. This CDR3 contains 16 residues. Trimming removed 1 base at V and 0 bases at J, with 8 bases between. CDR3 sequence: CATSDFAVPNTGELFF. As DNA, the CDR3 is TGTGCCACCAGTGATTTTGCAGTCCCGAACACCGGGGAGCTGTTTTTT.

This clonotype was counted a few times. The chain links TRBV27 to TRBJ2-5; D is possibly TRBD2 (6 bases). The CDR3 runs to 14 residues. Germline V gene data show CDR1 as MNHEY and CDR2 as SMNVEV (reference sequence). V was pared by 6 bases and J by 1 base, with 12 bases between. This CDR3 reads CASSALGGQETQYF. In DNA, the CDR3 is TGTGCCAGCAGCGCCCTCGGGGGCCAAGAGACCCAGTACTTC.

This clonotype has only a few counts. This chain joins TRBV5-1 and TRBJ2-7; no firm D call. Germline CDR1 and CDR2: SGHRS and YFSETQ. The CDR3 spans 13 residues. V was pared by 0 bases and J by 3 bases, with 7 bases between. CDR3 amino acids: CASSLGTHYEQYF. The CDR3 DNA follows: TGCGCCAGCAGCTTGGGCACGCACTACGAGCAGTACTTC.

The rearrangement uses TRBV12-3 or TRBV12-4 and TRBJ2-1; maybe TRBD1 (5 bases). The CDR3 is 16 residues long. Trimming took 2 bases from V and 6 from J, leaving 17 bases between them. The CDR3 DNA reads TGTGCCAGCAGTTTACTACGACAGTTCGGAACCAATGAGCAGTTCTTC. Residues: CASSLLRQFGTNEQFF.

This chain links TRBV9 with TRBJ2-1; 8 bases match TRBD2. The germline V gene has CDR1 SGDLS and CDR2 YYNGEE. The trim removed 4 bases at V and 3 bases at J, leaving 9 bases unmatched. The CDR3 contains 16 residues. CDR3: CASSPRLAPRYNEQFF. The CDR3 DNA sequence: TGTGCCAGCAGCCCCCGACTAGCGCCACGCTACAATGAGCAGTTCTTC.

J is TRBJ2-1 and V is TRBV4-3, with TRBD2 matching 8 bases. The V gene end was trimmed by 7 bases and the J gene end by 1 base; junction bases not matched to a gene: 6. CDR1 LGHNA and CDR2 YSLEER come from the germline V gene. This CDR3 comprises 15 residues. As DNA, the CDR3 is TGCGCCAGCACACCCCAGCGGGGGTCCTACAATGAGCAGTTCTTC. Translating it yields CASTPQRGSYNEQFF.

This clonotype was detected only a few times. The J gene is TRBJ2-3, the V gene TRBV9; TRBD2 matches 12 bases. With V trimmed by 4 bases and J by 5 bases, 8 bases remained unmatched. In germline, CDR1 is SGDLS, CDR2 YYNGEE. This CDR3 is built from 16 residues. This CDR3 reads CASSSRGGLAGDTQYF. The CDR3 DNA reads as TGTGCCAGCAGCTCCAGAGGGGGACTAGCGGGAGATACGCAGTATTTT.

This chain's CDR3 is CASSNSSERVRYEQYF. The DNA of the CDR3 is TGTGCCAGCAGTAACTCGTCCGAGAGAGTGCGCTACGAGCAGTACTTC. This chain links TRBV12-3 or TRBV12-4 with TRBJ2-7; D is unresolved. Trimming took off 5 bases at V and 3 bases at J, with 20 bases between the two ends. The length of the CDR3 is 16 residues.

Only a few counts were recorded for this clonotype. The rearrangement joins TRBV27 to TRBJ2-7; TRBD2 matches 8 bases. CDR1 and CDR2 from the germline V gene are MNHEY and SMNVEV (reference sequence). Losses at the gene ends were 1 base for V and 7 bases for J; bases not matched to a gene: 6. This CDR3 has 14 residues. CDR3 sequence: CASSLWLTSGEQYF. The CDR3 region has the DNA TGTGCCAGCAGTTTATGGCTAACTAGCGGTGAGCAGTACTTC.

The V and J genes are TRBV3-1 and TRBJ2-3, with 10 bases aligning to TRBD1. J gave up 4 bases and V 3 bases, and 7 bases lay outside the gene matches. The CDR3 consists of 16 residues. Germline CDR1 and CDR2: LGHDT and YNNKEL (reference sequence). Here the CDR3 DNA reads TGTGCCAGCAGCCAGTTAGGACAGGGGGTGCCAGATACGCAGTATTTT. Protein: CASSQLGQGVPDTQYF.

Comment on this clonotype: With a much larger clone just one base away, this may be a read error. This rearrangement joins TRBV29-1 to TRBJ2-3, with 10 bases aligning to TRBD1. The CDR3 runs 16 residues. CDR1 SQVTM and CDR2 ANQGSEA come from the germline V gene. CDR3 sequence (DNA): TGCAGCGATGAAGTGGGGGGACAGGGGTTCATAGATACGCAGTATTTT. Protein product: CSDEVGGQGFIDTQYF.

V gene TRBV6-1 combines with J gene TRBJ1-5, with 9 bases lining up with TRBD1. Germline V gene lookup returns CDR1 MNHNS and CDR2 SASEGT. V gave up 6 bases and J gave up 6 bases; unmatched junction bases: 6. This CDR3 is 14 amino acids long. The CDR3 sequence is CASRADRGGQPQHF. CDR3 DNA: TGTGCCAGCAGAGCGGACAGGGGCGGTCAGCCCCAGCATTTT.

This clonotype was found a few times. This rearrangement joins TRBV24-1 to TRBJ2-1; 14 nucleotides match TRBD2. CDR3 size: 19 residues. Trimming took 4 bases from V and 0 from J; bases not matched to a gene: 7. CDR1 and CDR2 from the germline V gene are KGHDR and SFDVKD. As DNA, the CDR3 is TGTGCCACCAGTGACACAACAGGGACTAGCGGGAGCTCCTACAATGAGCAGTTCTTC. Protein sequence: CATSDTTGTSGSSYNEQFF.

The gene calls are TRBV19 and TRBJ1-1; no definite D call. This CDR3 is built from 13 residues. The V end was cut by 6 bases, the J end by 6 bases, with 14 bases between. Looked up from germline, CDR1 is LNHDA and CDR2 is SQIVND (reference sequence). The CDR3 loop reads CASRPPGLPEAFF. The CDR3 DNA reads TGTGCCAGTAGGCCTCCCGGACTGCCTGAAGCTTTCTTT.

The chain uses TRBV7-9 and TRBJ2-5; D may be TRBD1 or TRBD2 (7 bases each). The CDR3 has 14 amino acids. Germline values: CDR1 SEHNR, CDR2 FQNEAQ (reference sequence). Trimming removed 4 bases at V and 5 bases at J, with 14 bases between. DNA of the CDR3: TGTGCCAGCAGCTCCTCAGGGGGGGAGGAGACCCAGTACTTC. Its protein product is CASSSSGGEETQYF.

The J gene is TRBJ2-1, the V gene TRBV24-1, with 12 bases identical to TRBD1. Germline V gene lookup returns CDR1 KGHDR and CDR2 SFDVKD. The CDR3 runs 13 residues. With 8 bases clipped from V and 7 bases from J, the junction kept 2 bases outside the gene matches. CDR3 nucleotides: TGTGCCACCAAGGGACAGGGGGCAAATGAGCAGTTCTTC. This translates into CATKGQGANEQFF.

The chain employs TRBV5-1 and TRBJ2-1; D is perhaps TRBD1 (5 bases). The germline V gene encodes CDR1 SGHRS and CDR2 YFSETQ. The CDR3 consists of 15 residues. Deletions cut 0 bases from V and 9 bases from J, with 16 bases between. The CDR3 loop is CASSLADSGSAEQFF. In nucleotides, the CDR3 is TGCGCCAGCAGCTTGGCCGATTCAGGGTCCGCTGAGCAGTTCTTC.

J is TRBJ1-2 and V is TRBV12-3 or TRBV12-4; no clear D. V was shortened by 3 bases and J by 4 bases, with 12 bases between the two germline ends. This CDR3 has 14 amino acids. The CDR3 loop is CASSLPPNSYGYTF. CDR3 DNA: TGTGCCAGCAGTTTGCCGCCAAACTCCTATGGCTACACCTTC.

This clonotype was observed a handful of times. Here the CDR3 reads CASSELGKGKDYEQYF. In nucleotides, the CDR3 is TGTGCCAGCAGTGAACTAGGGAAAGGGAAAGACTACGAGCAGTACTTC. V gene TRBV2 combines with J gene TRBJ2-7, with D unresolved. The CDR3 extends over 16 amino acids. CDR1 and CDR2 (germline): SNHLY, FYNNEI. V lost 2 bases and J lost 3, with 17 bases in between.

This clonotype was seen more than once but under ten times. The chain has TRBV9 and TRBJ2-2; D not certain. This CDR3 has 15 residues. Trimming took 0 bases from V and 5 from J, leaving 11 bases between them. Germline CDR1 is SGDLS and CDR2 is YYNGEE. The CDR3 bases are TGTGCCAGCAGCGTAGACCTCAGCAGGACCGGGGAGCTGTTTTTT. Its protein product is CASSVDLSRTGELFF.

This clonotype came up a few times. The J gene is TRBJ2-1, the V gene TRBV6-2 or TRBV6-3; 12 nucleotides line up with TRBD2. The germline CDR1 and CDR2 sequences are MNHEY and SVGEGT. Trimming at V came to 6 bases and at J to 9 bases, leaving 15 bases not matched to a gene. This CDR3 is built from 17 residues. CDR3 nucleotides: TGTGCCAGCAGAGTAGGGCTTAGGACTAGCGGGATTGGTGAGCAGTTCTTC. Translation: CASRVGLRTSGIGEQFF.

CDR3 loop: CASSFQEVETQYF. Here the CDR3 DNA reads TGCGCCAGCAGCTTCCAGGAAGTAGAGACCCAGTACTTC. The chain couples TRBV5-1 to TRBJ2-5; D ambiguous. Between the trimmed V and J ends, which lost 2 bases and 4 bases, there was a span of 9 bases. The CDR3 sequence is 13 residues long. Germline loops: CDR1 SGHRS, CDR2 YFSETQ.

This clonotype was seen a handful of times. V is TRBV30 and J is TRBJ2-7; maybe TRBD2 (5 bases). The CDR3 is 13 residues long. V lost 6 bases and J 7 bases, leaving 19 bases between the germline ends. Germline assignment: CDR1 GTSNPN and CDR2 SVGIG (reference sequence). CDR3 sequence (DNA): TGTGCCTGTTTCGGAGGCAATGTTCTGGAGCAGTACTTC. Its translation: CACFGGNVLEQYF.

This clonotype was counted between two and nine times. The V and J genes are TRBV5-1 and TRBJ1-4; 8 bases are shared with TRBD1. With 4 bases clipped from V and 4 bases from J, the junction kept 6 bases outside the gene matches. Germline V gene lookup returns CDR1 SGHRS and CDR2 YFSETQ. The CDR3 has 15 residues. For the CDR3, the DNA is TGCGCCAGCAGCGGGCAGGGGGCCGGTAATGAAAAACTGTTTTTT. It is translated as CASSGQGAGNEKLFF.

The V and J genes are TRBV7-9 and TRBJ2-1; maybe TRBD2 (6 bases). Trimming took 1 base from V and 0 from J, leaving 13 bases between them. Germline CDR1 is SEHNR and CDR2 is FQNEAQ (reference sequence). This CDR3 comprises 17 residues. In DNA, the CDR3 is TGTGCCAGCAGCTTAGAAGCTAGCGTTAGCTCCTACAATGAGCAGTTCTTC. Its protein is CASSLEASVSSYNEQFF.

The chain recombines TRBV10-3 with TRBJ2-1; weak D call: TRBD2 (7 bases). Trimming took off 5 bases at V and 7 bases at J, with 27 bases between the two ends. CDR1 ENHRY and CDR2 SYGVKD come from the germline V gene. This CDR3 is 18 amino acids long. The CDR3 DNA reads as TGTGCCATCAGTCCACCCCTTCAGGAGGGGGGGCCAGGAAATGAGCAGTTCTTC. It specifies CAISPPLQEGGPGNEQFF.

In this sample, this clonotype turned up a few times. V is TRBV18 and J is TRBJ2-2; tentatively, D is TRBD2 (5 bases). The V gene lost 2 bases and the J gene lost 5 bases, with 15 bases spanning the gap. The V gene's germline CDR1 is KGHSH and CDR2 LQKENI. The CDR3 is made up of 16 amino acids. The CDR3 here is CASSPERPPGTGELFF. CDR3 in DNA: TGTGCCAGCTCACCAGAGCGACCCCCGGGGACCGGGGAGCTGTTTTTT.

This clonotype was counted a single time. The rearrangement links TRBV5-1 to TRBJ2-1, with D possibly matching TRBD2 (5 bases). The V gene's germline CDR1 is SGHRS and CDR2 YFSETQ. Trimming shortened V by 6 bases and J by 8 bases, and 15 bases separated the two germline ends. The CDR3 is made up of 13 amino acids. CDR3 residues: CASTPIGGHEQFF. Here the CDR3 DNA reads TGCGCCAGCACCCCTATTGGCGGGCATGAGCAGTTCTTC.

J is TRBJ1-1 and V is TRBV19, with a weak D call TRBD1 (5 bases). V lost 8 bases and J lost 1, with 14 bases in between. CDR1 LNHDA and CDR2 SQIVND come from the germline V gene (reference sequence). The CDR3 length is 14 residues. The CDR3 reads CASAMTARNTEAFF. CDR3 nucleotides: TGTGCCAGTGCCATGACAGCTAGGAACACTGAAGCTTTCTTT.

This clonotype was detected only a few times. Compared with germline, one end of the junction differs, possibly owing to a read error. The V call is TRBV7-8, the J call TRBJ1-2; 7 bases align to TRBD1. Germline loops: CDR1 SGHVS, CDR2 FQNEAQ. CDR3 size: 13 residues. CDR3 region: CASSLASDRATHF. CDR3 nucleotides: TGTGCCAGCAGCTTAGCTTCCGACAGGGCAACCCACTTC. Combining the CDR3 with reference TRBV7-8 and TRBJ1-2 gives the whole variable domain GAGVSQSPRYKVAKRGQDVALRCDPISGHVSLFWYQQALGQGPEFLTYFQNEAQLDKSGLPSDRFFAERPEGSVSTLKIQRTQQEDSAVYLCASSLASDRATHFGSGTRLTVV.

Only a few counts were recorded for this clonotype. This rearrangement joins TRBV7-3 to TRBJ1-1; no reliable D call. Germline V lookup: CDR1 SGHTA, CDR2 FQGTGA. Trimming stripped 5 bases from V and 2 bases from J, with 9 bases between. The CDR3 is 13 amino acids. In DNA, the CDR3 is TGTGCCAGCAGCAAGACACATAACACTGAAGCTTTCTTT. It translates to CASSKTHNTEAFF.